This T cell receptor beta chain derives from a study of patients and donors after allogeneic stem cell transplantation (dated by TCRdb to 2018 to 2021). V is cut back by 6 bases and J by 1 base, with 5 bases in the junction unmatched. Counted from cysteine to phenylalanine, this CDR3 has 14 amino acids. CDR3 DNA only is kept here, 42 bases in frame from base 1. CDR1 and CDR2 are read off the germline V gene (reference sequence) as DFQATT and SNEGSKA. This clonotype was detected a few times. This receptor's antigen is unknown. Base qualities are not recorded, but no much larger clone differs from it by a single base. The library was generated by RT-PCR. This sample was sequenced with a NextSeq 550. TCRdb took the public reads, trimmed them with fastp at Q25, ran MiXCR for clone calling and kept in-frame beta chains. Each entry is one CDR3 protein sequence, shown with its most common DNA and genes. The sample data list about a million distinct CDR3 sequences, and approximately 18% of these were observed just once. The top ten clonotypes cover 5.5% to 6.5% of the sample.

The sample comprised blood, either unsorted or a sorted T cell fraction (not recorded which). This TCR derives from a human donor who was either an allogeneic HSCT recipient or a stem cell or donor lymphocyte infusion donor (not recorded which). It is not recorded whose cells these are; they may come from a transplant donor. The V and J genes are TRBV20-1 and TRBJ2-2, and TRBD1 matches 7 of the central bases. The CDR3 region has the sequence CSASDRKNTGELFF. The nucleotide sequence is given as TGCAGTGCCTCGGACAGGAAGAACACCGGGGAGCTGTTTTTT.